This is a list of T cell receptor beta chains from one sample in a study of cytomegalovirus exposure and HLA in healthy donors. The table came from immunoSEQ multiplex PCR; TCRdb's copy has only in-frame clones and leaves some out. In the table there are some 130,000 clones, more than 70% of which are singletons. Sequencing was done on a sample of PBMCs. These receptors came from a man aged 35 to 55 in good health and CMV-seronegative. The conserved cysteine and the conserved F or W are not part of the CDR3 here.

v_call: TRBV4-1; j_call: TRBJ2-3; cdr3_aa: ASTSSGGFSDTQY
v_call: TRBV5-8; j_call: TRBJ2-2; cdr3_aa: ASSKAGTRTGELF
v_call: TRBV10-3; j_call: TRBJ1-2; cdr3_aa: AISGTGGPNYGYT
v_call: TRBV7-2; j_call: TRBJ2-3; cdr3_aa: ASSYGGSTDTQY
v_call: TRBV9; j_call: TRBJ1-2; cdr3_aa: ASSVAGGTANYGYT
v_call: TRBV20-1; j_call: TRBJ2-7; cdr3_aa: SAMTGGP
v_call: TRBV7-9; j_call: TRBJ2-7; cdr3_aa: ASSSGREGEQY
v_call: TRBV7-2; j_call: TRBJ1-4; cdr3_aa: ASSVYLTGGRDNEKLF
v_call: TRBV6-6; j_call: TRBJ1-2; cdr3_aa: ASSYSGTGDYGYT
v_call: TRBV5-6; j_call: TRBJ2-7; cdr3_aa: ASSFIPVRGRLYEQY
v_call: TRBV14; j_call: TRBJ1-1; cdr3_aa: ASSQRVLGAPEAF
v_call: TRBV4-1; j_call: TRBJ2-1; cdr3_aa: ASSLHQLNEQF
v_call: TRBV7-8; j_call: TRBJ2-5; cdr3_aa: ASSLGWTRYQETQY
v_call: TRBV28; j_call: TRBJ2-3; cdr3_aa: ASSLYGLAGGTDTQY